These 18 T cell receptor beta chains share one sample of origin, sequenced in a study of cytomegalovirus exposure and HLA in healthy donors. The PCR made use of 60 Vbeta and 13 Jbeta primers. Sequencing was performed with immunoSEQ multiplex PCR; in TCRdb, only in-frame clones are kept and a portion is missing. Here the sample spans 110,000 to 150,000 clones, around three quarters being singletons. The material sequenced was PBMCs. The receptors come from a woman in her sixties or seventies in good health and CMV-seropositive.

This clone was recorded a few times. This chain links TRBV7-2 with TRBJ1-5; TRBD1 might be the D (6 bases). CDR1 is SGHTA, CDR2 FQGNSA, per germline. This CDR3 region has 15 residues. V dropped 5 bases and J dropped 7 bases, with 18 bases sitting between them. This CDR3 is CASSPQGWGSQPQHF. The CDR3 bases are TGTGCCAGCAGCCCGCAGGGGTGGGGCTCCCAGCCCCAGCATTTT.

The gene calls are TRBV21-1 and TRBJ1-4. TRBV21-1 is termed a pseudogene. This CDR3 is built from 16 residues. This chain's CDR3 is CASIGGTHASGEKLFF. The CDR3 DNA follows: TGTGCCAGCATCGGGGGGACCCACGCAAGTGGTGAAAAACTGTTTTTT.

V gene TRBV29-1 combines with J gene TRBJ2-5; possible D gene TRBD1, 5 bases. The germline V gene encodes CDR1 SQVTM and CDR2 ANQGSEA. The CDR3 consists of 13 residues. V lost 2 bases to trimming and J lost 2 bases, with 9 bases between them. The DNA for the CDR3 is TGCAGCGTTGAAAGCAGGGCTCAAGAGACCCAGTACTTC. Amino acids: CSVESRAQETQYF.

Regarding this clone: This sample includes further DNA sequences coding for the same CDR3. The chain recombines TRBV4-1 with TRBJ2-1, with 8 bases aligning to TRBD2. The trim removed 1 base at V and 0 bases at J, leaving 2 bases unmatched. CDR3 length: 16 amino acids. Looked up from germline, CDR1 is MGHRA and CDR2 is YSYEKL. This chain's CDR3 is CASSQGLAGSYNEQFF. In nucleotides, the CDR3 is TGCGCCAGCAGCCAAGGGCTAGCGGGCTCCTACAATGAGCAGTTCTTC.

The chain couples TRBV4-1 to TRBJ1-3; possibly TRBD1 for D (6 bases). The V and J ends lost 1 base and 0 bases respectively, with 13 bases between them. This CDR3 is built from 17 residues. CDR1 and CDR2 from the germline V gene are MGHRA and YSYEKL. The CDR3 loop reads CASSQAPGAFSGNTIYF. The DNA of the CDR3 is TGCGCCAGCAGCCAAGCTCCAGGGGCATTCTCTGGAAACACCATATATTTT.

V and J are TRBV5-6 and TRBJ2-5; the match to TRBD1 covers 9 bases. V was clipped by 4 bases and J by 2 bases; unmatched bases: 3. CDR1 is SGHDT and CDR2 is YYEEEE in the germline V gene. The CDR3 length is 14 residues. The CDR3 DNA sequence: TGTGCCAGCAGCCTGGGACAGGGACAAGAGACCCAGTACTTC. Encoded protein: CASSLGQGQETQYF.

Only one count was recorded for this clone. The gene calls are TRBV5-6 and TRBJ2-5, with 9 bases that match TRBD1. The CDR3 contains 15 residues. CDR1 and CDR2 (germline): SGHDT, YYEEEE. Unmatched junction bases numbered 5, after V lost 1 base and J lost 4 bases. The CDR3 loop is CASSLPTGGAETQYF. The CDR3 DNA reads as TGTGCCAGCAGCTTGCCGACAGGGGGAGCAGAGACCCAGTACTTC.

V usage is TRBV28 and J usage is TRBJ2-1; 14 nucleotides agree with TRBD2. V shed 4 bases and J 7 bases; nucleotides not matched to a gene: 12. This CDR3 is built from 18 residues. Per the germline V gene, CDR1 is MDHEN and CDR2 is SYDVKM. The CDR3 sequence: CASSSISTSGRATNEQFF. The CDR3 DNA reads as TGTGCCAGCAGTTCCATCTCGACTAGCGGGAGGGCCACGAATGAGCAGTTCTTC.

This chain connects TRBV28 to TRBJ2-1, with 8 bases matching TRBD2. CDR1 and CDR2 (germline): MDHEN, SYDVKM. The CDR3 is 16 amino acids. Trimming cost V 4 bases and J 3 bases; bases outside gene matches: 8. The CDR3 here is CASSSTSGSVYNEQFF. The CDR3 DNA reads TGTGCCAGCAGTTCGACAAGCGGGAGCGTCTACAATGAGCAGTTCTTC.

The chain joins TRBV29-1 to TRBJ1-1; D is uncertain. The germline V gene has CDR1 SQVTM and CDR2 ANQGSEA. The CDR3 has 13 amino acids. V was clipped by 4 bases and J by 1 base, with 10 bases between them. CDR3: CSVGRRQNTEAFF. The CDR3 DNA reads as TGCAGCGTTGGACGCAGACAGAACACTGAAGCTTTCTTT.

V gene TRBV28 combines with J gene TRBJ2-3; D is perhaps TRBD1 (6 bases). The germline gives CDR1 MDHEN, CDR2 SYDVKM. V dropped 6 bases and J dropped 1 base, with 17 bases sitting between them. CDR3 length: 16 residues. CDR3 amino acids: CASSPLGAPGTDTQYF. The CDR3 nucleotides are TGTGCCAGCAGCCCTTTGGGGGCACCCGGCACAGATACGCAGTATTTT.

V usage is TRBV28 and J usage is TRBJ1-1; D ambiguous. V was pared by 5 bases and J by 4 bases, with 14 bases between. Per germline, CDR1 MDHEN and CDR2 SYDVKM. The CDR3 is 14 amino acids. The CDR3, as DNA: TGTGCCAGCAGTGCTGGAGGCGGGTCCACTGAAGCTTTCTTT. Amino acid sequence: CASSAGGGSTEAFF. The complete variable domain, with remaining parts taken from reference TRBV28 and TRBJ1-1, reads DVKVTQSSRYLVKRTGEKVFLECVQDMDHENMFWYRQDPGLGLRLIYFSYDVKMKEKGDIPEGYSVSREKKERFSLILESASTNQTSMYLCASSAGGGSTEAFFGQGTRLTVV.

The chain employs TRBV6-1 and TRBJ2-7, with D possibly being TRBD2 (6 bases). The V end lost 1 base, the J end lost 6 bases, and 10 bases lay between the germline ends. CDR1 and CDR2 (germline): MNHNS, SASEGT. The CDR3 is 13 residues long. Written as DNA, the CDR3 is TGTGCCAGCAGTGAAGGGGACTTACGCGAGCAGTACTTC. This translates into CASSEGDLREQYF.

V gene TRBV5-1 combines with J gene TRBJ2-5; D call uncertain. The ends were cut back, 0 bases at V and 1 base at J, with 7 bases in the middle. CDR1 is SGHRS, CDR2 YFSETQ, per germline. This CDR3 comprises 14 residues. In DNA form, the CDR3 reads TGCGCCAGCAGCTTGGCCGGTGGCCAAGAGACCCAGTACTTC. Translated, it gives CASSLAGGQETQYF.

The rearrangement joins TRBV27 to TRBJ2-2; perhaps TRBD2 as D (5 bases). The V end was cut by 5 bases, the J end by 6 bases, with 13 bases between. Germline CDR1 and CDR2: MNHEY and SMNVEV (reference sequence). This CDR3 region has 14 residues. The CDR3 loop is CASSGLASAGELFF. As DNA, the CDR3 is TGTGCCAGCAGTGGACTGGCATCGGCCGGGGAGCTGTTTTTT.

This clone has just a few counts. The chain links TRBV6-6 to TRBJ2-7; 8 nucleotides agree with TRBD1. Germline CDR1 MNHNY, CDR2 SVGAGI (reference sequence). The CDR3 extends over 13 amino acids. V lost 4 bases to trimming and J lost 9 bases; unmatched junction nucleotides: 8. The CDR3 nucleotides are TGTGCCAGCAGTTCCGGGACAGGCCAACGGCAGTACTTC. It yields the protein CASSSGTGQRQYF.

This chain connects TRBV27 to TRBJ1-1; the match to TRBD1 covers 7 bases. J lost 5 bases, V lost 3 bases, and 6 bases had no gene match. The CDR3 runs to 14 residues. In germline, CDR1 is MNHEY, CDR2 SMNVEV (reference sequence). CDR3 in DNA: TGTGCCAGCAGTTTTAAGGGGGCAAGTACTGAAGCTTTCTTT. It codes for CASSFKGASTEAFF.

The chain couples TRBV20-1 to TRBJ1-2; a weak D match, TRBD1 (6 bases). Looked up from germline, CDR1 is DFQATT and CDR2 is SNEGSKA (reference sequence). The CDR3 runs 11 residues. V lost 7 bases to trimming and J lost 3 bases, with 9 bases between them. Here the CDR3 reads CSVSGDYGYTF. CDR3 nucleotides: TGCAGTGTGTCAGGGGACTATGGCTACACCTTC.